The TCR beta chain under discussion was sequenced for a study of T-cell memory formation after mild COVID-19. Constant-segment-primed 5'RACE gave TCR alpha and TCR beta cDNA libraries with sample barcodes and UMIs. TCRdb redid the calling of the 5' RACE reads with MiXCR, one entry per CDR3 protein. The sample includes around 150,000 distinct CDR3 sequences, 13% to 15% of them seen just once. This CDR3 is 16 amino acids long. V lost 1 base to trimming and J lost 2 bases; unmatched junction nucleotides: 5. Germline CDR1 and CDR2: SGHRS and YFSETQ. Only a few counts were recorded for this clonotype. This TCR came from an adult woman who had mild COVID-19 (a few samples of this study predate the infection). Cell type and time point are not known. The chain uses TRBV5-1 and TRBJ2-3, with 9 nucleotides matching TRBD2. Sequencing was done on a sample of PBMCs or a T cell subset sorted from them (not recorded which). CDR3 bases: TGCGCCAGCAGCTTGATAGCGGGGGCCAACACAGATACGCAGTATTTT. This gives the protein CASSLIAGANTDTQYF.